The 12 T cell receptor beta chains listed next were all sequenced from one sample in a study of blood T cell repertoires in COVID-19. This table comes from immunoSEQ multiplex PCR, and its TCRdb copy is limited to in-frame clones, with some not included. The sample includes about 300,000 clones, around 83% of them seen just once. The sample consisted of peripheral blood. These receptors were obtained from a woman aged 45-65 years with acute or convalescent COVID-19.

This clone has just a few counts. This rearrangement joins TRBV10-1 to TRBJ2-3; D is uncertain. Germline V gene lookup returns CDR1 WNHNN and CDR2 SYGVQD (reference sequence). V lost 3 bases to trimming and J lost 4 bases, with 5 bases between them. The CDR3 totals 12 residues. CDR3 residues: CASSDSPDTQYF. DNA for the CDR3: TGCGCCAGCAGTGATAGTCCAGATACGCAGTATTTT.

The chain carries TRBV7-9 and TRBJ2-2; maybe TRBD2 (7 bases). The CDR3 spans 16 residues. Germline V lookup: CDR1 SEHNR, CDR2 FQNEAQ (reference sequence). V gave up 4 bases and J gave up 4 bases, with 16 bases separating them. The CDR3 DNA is TGTGCCAGCAGCTCCTGGGGAGGGGGGAGCACCGGGGAGCTGTTTTTT. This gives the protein CASSSWGGGSTGELFF.

CDR3 amino acids: CATSDGLLQETQYF. CDR3 sequence (DNA): TGTGCCACCAGTGATGGACTACTCCAAGAGACCCAGTACTTC. This sequence joins TRBV24-1 and TRBJ2-5; a possible D gene is TRBD2 (6 bases). V lost 3 bases and J lost 1, with 8 bases in between. Looked up from germline, CDR1 is KGHDR and CDR2 is SFDVKD. CDR3 size: 14 residues.

CDR3 region: CASSSRYQGNTEAFF. The DNA for the CDR3 is TGTGCCAGCAGTTCCAGATATCAGGGGAACACTGAAGCTTTCTTT. The rearrangement joins TRBV11-2 to TRBJ1-1, with D maybe TRBD1 (5 bases). Germline lookup yields CDR1 SGHAT and CDR2 FQNNGV. V lost 6 bases, J lost 1 base, and 15 bases lay in between. The CDR3 contains 15 residues.

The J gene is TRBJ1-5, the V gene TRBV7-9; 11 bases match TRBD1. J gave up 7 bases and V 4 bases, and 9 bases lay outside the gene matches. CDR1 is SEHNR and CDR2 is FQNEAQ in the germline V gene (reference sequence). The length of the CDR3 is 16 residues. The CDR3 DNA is TGTGCCAGCAGCTCAACCCGGACAGGGGGCATCCAGCCCCAGCATTTT. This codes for CASSSTRTGGIQPQHF. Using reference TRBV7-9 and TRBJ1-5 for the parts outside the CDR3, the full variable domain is DTGVSQNPRHKITKRGQNVTFRCDPISEHNRLYWYRQTLGQGPEFLTYFQNEAQLEKSRLLSDRFSAERPKGSFSTLEIQRTEQGDSAMYLCASSSTRTGGIQPQHFGDGTRLSIL.

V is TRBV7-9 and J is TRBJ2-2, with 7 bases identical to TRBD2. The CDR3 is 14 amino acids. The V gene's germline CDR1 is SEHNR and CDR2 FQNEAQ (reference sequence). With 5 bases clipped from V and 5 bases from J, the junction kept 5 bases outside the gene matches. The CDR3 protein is CASSTERDTGELFF. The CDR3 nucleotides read TGTGCCAGCAGCACGGAGCGGGATACCGGGGAGCTGTTTTTT.

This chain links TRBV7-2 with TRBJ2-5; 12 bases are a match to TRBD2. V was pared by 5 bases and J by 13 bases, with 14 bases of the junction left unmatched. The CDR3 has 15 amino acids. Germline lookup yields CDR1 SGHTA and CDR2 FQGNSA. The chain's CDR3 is CASSLTAGTSGPRYF. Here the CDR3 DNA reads TGTGCCAGCAGCCTCACCGCCGGGACTAGCGGGCCGCGGTACTTC.

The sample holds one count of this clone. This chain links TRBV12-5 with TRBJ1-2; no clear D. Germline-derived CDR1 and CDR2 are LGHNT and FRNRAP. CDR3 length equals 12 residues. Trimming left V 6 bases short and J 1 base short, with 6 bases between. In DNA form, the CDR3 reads TGTGCTAGTGGACAGAGTAACTATGGCTACACCTTC. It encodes CASGQSNYGYTF. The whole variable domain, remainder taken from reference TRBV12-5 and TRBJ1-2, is DARVTQTPRHKVTEMGQEVTMRCQPILGHNTVFWYRQTMMQGLELLAYFRNRAPLDDSGMPKDRFSAEMPDATLATLKIQPSEPRDSAVYFCASGQSNYGYTFGSGTRLTVV.

The DNA of the CDR3 is TGTGCCAGCAGCTTAGGGGTAGCGTATGGCACAGATACGCAGTATTTT. Encoded protein: CASSLGVAYGTDTQYF. The V call is TRBV7-9, the J call TRBJ2-3, with D possibly being TRBD2 (5 bases). The CDR3 is 16 amino acids. With 1 base removed from V and 1 base from J, the gap between germline ends came to 12 bases. Germline V gives CDR1 SEHNR, CDR2 FQNEAQ (reference sequence).

The DNA of the CDR3 is TGCAGCATGGGACTAGCAAGCACAGATACGCAGTATTTT. Translation: CSMGLASTDTQYF. This chain links TRBV29-1 with TRBJ2-3; TRBD2 agrees at 9 bases. The germline V gene encodes CDR1 SQVTM and CDR2 ANQGSEA. The CDR3 has 13 residues. Trimming removed 8 bases from V and 0 bases from J; junction bases left unmatched: 3.

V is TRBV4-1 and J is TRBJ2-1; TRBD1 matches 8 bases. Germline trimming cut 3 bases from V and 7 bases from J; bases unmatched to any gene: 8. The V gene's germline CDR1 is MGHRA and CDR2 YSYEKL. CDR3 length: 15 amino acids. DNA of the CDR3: TGCGCCAGCAGCCAGCCGGGACAGGTGCTGAATGAGCAGTTCTTC. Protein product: CASSQPGQVLNEQFF.

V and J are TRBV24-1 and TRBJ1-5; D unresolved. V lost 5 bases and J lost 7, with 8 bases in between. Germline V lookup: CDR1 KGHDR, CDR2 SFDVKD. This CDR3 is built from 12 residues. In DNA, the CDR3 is TGTGCCACCAGTGCCGGTTCCCAGCCCCAGCATTTT. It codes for CATSAGSQPQHF.